The 19 T cell receptor beta chains below were found in one sample sequenced in a study of Tregs in tolerant kidney transplant recipients. The protocol was immunoSEQ multiplex PCR, while the TCRdb copy is restricted to in-frame clones and leaves out a portion. The data include under 55,000 clones; the top ten clones carry about 0.83%. This sample comprised CD4+ T cells from blood, obtained before the transplant. These receptors all stem from a human donor who received a combined kidney and bone marrow transplant.

Remarks on this clone: Read sequence stops 3 residues before the CDR3 end, and the germline J gene provides the missing end. Other DNA sequences from this sample encode an identical CDR3 as well. The rearrangement joins TRBV18 to TRBJ1-1, with D perhaps matching TRBD1 (6 bases). The CDR3 has 11 amino acids. From germline, CDR1 is KGHSH and CDR2 LQKENI. The sequenced CDR3 bases are TGTGCCAGCTCCCCAGACAGGGAA. Translated, it gives CASSPDRE. The CDR3 as a whole reads CASSPDREAFF.

A remark on this clone: The read terminates 3 residues ahead of where the CDR3 ends, so the germline J gene completes it. J is TRBJ1-1 and V is TRBV6-2 or TRBV6-3; D unresolved. CDR1 and CDR2 (germline): MNHEY, SVGEGT. There are 14 residues in the CDR3. The ends were cut back, 0 bases at V and 1 base at J, with 6 bases in the middle. Incomplete CDR3 DNA: TGTGCCAGCAGTTACTCGGGCAGGAACACTGAA. Protein product: CASSYSGRNTE. The whole CDR3 sequence reads CASSYSGRNTEAFF.

In regard to this clone: The CDR3 extends 3 residues past the end of the read, so its final part is completed from the germline J gene. This chain links TRBV2 with TRBJ2-3; TRBD2 matches 8 bases. V dropped 6 bases and J dropped 1; count of bases not matched to a gene: 3. The germline CDR1 and CDR2 sequences are SNHLY and FYNNEI. This CDR3 spans 14 amino acids. CDR3 sequence reads: CASSPTSGTDTQYF. CDR3 DNA (partial): TGTGCCAGCAGCCCGACTAGCGGCACAGATACG.

A note on this clone: The CDR3 end lies 3 residues beyond the end of the read and is filled in from the germline J gene. This rearrangement joins TRBV29-1 to TRBJ2-5; the D gene is possibly TRBD2 (7 bases). Germline CDR1 and CDR2: SQVTM and ANQGSEA. The CDR3 contains 13 residues. The V gene lost 4 bases and the J gene lost 2 bases, with 11 bases spanning the gap. CDR3 loop: CSVGGRGQETQYF. The DNA read from the CDR3 is TGCAGCGTTGGGGGGAGGGGGCAAGAGACC.

CDR3 DNA (partial): TGCAGTGCTGAGGCCCCCCCGGGCGGGAGCCCCTCTAACACAGATACG. Amino acid sequence: CSAEAPPGGSPSNTDT. The CDR3 in full is CSAEAPPGGSPSNTDTQYF. The chain is built from TRBV20-1 and TRBJ2-3, with TRBD2 identical over 7 bases. The CDR3 goes on 3 residues after the read ends, and that part is filled in from the germline J gene. Germline CDR1 and CDR2: DFQATT and SNEGSKA (reference sequence). The V and J ends lost 5 bases and 2 bases, in that order; junction bases with no gene match: 22. This CDR3 has 19 amino acids.

Regarding this clone: The missing CDR3 end, 3 residues past where the read stops, is filled in from the germline J gene. The gene calls are TRBV7-9 and TRBJ1-2, with D perhaps matching TRBD1 (6 bases). Germline-derived CDR1 and CDR2 are SEHNR and FQNEAQ (reference sequence). Trimming shortened V by 2 bases and J by 1 base, and 11 bases separated the two germline ends. The CDR3 sequence is 15 residues long. CDR3 DNA, as far as it was read: TGTGCCAGCAGCTTAAGCGAAGGGGGTAACTATGGC. This codes for CASSLSEGGNYG. The complete CDR3 reads CASSLSEGGNYGYTF.

As for this clone: The read ends 3 residues early relative to the CDR3; the germline J gene fills the gap. The chain employs TRBV5-5 and TRBJ1-1; D is undetermined. V lost 4 bases and J 1 base, leaving 8 bases between the germline ends. The CDR3 extends over 13 amino acids. Germline V gene lookup returns CDR1 SGHKS and CDR2 YYEKEE (reference sequence). This chain's CDR3 is CASSPFSNTEAFF. CDR3 DNA, as far as it was read: TGTGCCAGCAGCCCCTTTTCGAACACTGAA.

As to this clone: Read coverage stops 3 residues before the CDR3 terminus; the germline J gene supplies the remainder. This rearrangement joins TRBV10-1 to TRBJ1-5, with 8 bases matching TRBD1. The germline V gene has CDR1 WNHNN and CDR2 SYGVQD (reference sequence). The CDR3 loop spans 15 amino acids. Germline trimming cut 5 bases from V and 7 bases from J; bases unmatched to any gene: 10. The CDR3 bases that were read are TGCGCCAGCAGTCCAGGACAGGGCCTCGGACAGCCC. Translation gives CASSPGQGLGQP. The complete CDR3 protein is CASSPGQGLGQPQHF.

Regarding this clone: The DNA ends 3 residues before the CDR3 does, and the rest of the CDR3 is filled in from the germline J gene. The chain has TRBV6-2 or TRBV6-3 and TRBJ2-5; D is unresolved. V lost 5 bases and J 1 base, leaving 5 bases between the germline ends. The CDR3 totals 12 residues. The germline gives CDR1 MNHEY, CDR2 SVGEGT. The CDR3 DNA, read in part, is TGTGCCAGCAGTCGCGGCCAAGAGACC. It encodes CASSRGQET. In full, the CDR3 is CASSRGQETQYF.

The chain's CDR3 is CASSTQAVGTEAFF. CDR3 DNA, as far as it was read: TGTGCCAGTAGTACCCAGGCCGTGGGCACTGAA. The chain combines TRBV19 with TRBJ1-1; D uncertain. The read halts 3 residues ahead of the CDR3 end, with the missing end drawn from the germline J gene. Germline V CDR1 and CDR2: LNHDA, SQIVND (reference sequence). This CDR3 comprises 14 residues. With 4 bases removed from V and 4 bases from J, the gap between germline ends came to 13 bases.

Concerning this clone itself: The CDR3 end lies 3 residues beyond the end of the read and is filled in from the germline J gene. The chain is built from TRBV18 and TRBJ1-1; 9 bases agree with TRBD1. The CDR3 is 14 amino acids. Germline CDR1 and CDR2: KGHSH and LQKENI. V was pared by 2 bases and J by 5 bases, with 3 bases of the junction left unmatched. The covered CDR3 bases are TGTGCCAGCTCACCAGTGACAGGGGGGACTGAA. Its translation: CASSPVTGGTE. The whole CDR3 sequence is CASSPVTGGTEAFF.

For this clone: The CDR3 end lies 3 residues beyond the end of the read and is filled in from the germline J gene. This sequence joins TRBV6-4 and TRBJ1-4; 8 nucleotides line up with TRBD1. CDR1 and CDR2 (germline): MRHNA, SNTAGT. Trimming took 9 bases from V and 5 from J; bases not matched to a gene: 2. This CDR3 contains 12 residues. The CDR3 is CARRTGNEKLFF. The CDR3 bases that were read are TGTGCCAGGAGGACAGGGAATGAAAAA.

On this clone: The read terminates 3 residues ahead of where the CDR3 ends, so the germline J gene completes it. The chain couples TRBV7-2 to TRBJ1-5, with 7 bases that match TRBD1. This CDR3 is 15 amino acids long. Germline CDR1 and CDR2: SGHTA and FQGNSA. The J segment lost 4 bases and the V segment lost 5 bases, leaving 8 bases of the junction unmatched. The CDR3 loop is CASSTGGGANQPQHF. Incomplete CDR3 DNA: TGTGCCAGCAGCACAGGAGGGGGCGCAAATCAGCCC.

As concerns this clone: The read ends 3 residues before the CDR3 terminus; that terminus is restored from the germline J gene. The J gene is TRBJ2-5, the V gene TRBV18, with D possibly matching TRBD1 (6 bases). The CDR3 spans 14 residues. Looked up from germline, CDR1 is KGHSH and CDR2 is LQKENI. V was pared by 0 bases and J by 4 bases, with 9 bases between. The covered CDR3 bases are TGTGCCAGCTCACCACCCGGCAGGGGAGAGACC. Its translation is CASSPPGRGET. The entire CDR3 protein reads CASSPPGRGETQYF.

Notes on this clone: The read gets to within 3 residues of the CDR3 end, and the germline J gene fills in the rest. The chain employs TRBV6-2 or TRBV6-3 and TRBJ1-2; 7 nucleotides line up with TRBD1. The CDR3 is 13 amino acids. The ends lost 6 bases at V and 7 bases at J; junction bases unmatched: 8. Germline CDR1 MNHEY, CDR2 SVGEGT. The sequenced part of the CDR3 DNA is TGTGCCAGCAGCCGCGACAGGGTCGCTGGC. This translates into CASSRDRVAG. The entire CDR3 reads CASSRDRVAGYTF.

As to this clone: From the germline J gene comes the end of the CDR3, since the read stops 3 residues before it. This chain links TRBV2 with TRBJ1-1, with no clear D. V gave up 0 bases and J gave up 3 bases, with 8 bases separating them. Germline CDR1 reads SNHLY; CDR2 reads FYNNEI. The CDR3 is made up of 14 amino acids. CDR3 sequence: CASSEAGRDTEAFF. CDR3 DNA, as far as it was read: TGTGCCAGCAGTGAAGCTGGGCGGGACACTGAA.

Comment on this clone: The read comes to an end 3 residues before the CDR3 does, leaving the germline J gene to fill in the end. The chain joins TRBV5-8 to TRBJ2-3, with D unclear. Germline V gives CDR1 SGHTS, CDR2 YDEGEE. The V and J ends lost 2 bases and 2 bases respectively, with 6 bases between them. The CDR3 totals 13 residues. The CDR3 bases that were read are TGTGCCAGCAGCTTCCAACTCACAGATACG. Translated: CASSFQLTDT. The entire CDR3 protein reads CASSFQLTDTQYF.

For this clone: With the read ending 3 residues before the CDR3 end, the germline J gene is used to fill in that end. This chain uses TRBV19 with TRBJ1-1; D may be TRBD1 (5 bases). Germline CDR1 LNHDA, CDR2 SQIVND (reference sequence). The CDR3 consists of 15 residues. The V and J ends lost 3 bases and 0 bases respectively, with 11 bases between them. The CDR3 bases that were read are TGTGCCAGTAGTATGGGGCAGATCCTGAACACTGAA. Its protein product is CASSMGQILNTE. The complete CDR3 protein is CASSMGQILNTEAFF.

To note about this clone: The CDR3 is cut off 3 residues early in the read; its end comes from the germline J gene. This sequence joins TRBV18 and TRBJ1-2, with D perhaps TRBD1 (6 bases). The length of the CDR3 is 17 residues. The V gene's germline CDR1 is KGHSH and CDR2 LQKENI. V lost 5 bases, J lost 1 base, and 20 bases lay in between. The CDR3 region is CASSAEPGQLVNYGYTF. Incomplete CDR3 DNA: TGTGCCAGCTCAGCCGAGCCTGGACAGTTAGTTAACTATGGC.